This TCR beta chain was sequenced for a study of circulating tumor DNA in untreated peripheral T-cell lymphoma. Study-wide findings and caveats: Baseline tissues yielded 86% and baseline serum over 60% tumor-specific clonotype detection.

As regards this clone: Antigen specificity is unknown.

Trimming stripped 7 bases from V and 7 bases from J, with 13 bases between. The CDR3 runs 12 residues. CDR1 and CDR2 (germline): MGHDK, SYGVNS. Sequencing used immunoSEQ multiplex PCR; TCRdb keeps in-frame clones, though not all of them. Among about 2,200 clones listed, 65% to 75% were seen once. Tumor tissue was collected at baseline, before treatment began. This chain uses TRBV25-1 with TRBJ1-2, with TRBD1 as a possible D gene (5 bases). Sequencing used tumor tissue. The receptor comes from a human donor with peripheral T-cell lymphoma. The CDR3, as DNA: TGTGCCAGCAATAGGGGCGATCTTGGCTACACCTTC. Amino acids: CASNRGDLGYTF.